This T cell receptor (beta chain) was identified during a study of T cells in Graves' hyperthyroidism and ophthalmopathy. V was clipped by 3 bases and J by 7 bases, with 7 bases between them. The CDR3 is 12 residues long. Authors of the study amplified TCR beta CDR3 regions from RNA transcripts. RT-PCR in the first round (using the HTBI primer set) targeted the TCR CDR3. TCRdb reanalysed the multiplex PCR reads using MiXCR and keeps one entry per CDR3 protein. The sample contains hundreds of thousands of distinct CDR3 sequences, 20% to 25% of which appear only once. This clonotype has a handful of counts.

Specimen: blood. This rearrangement joins TRBV12-3 or TRBV12-4 to TRBJ1-5; D is unclear. This receptor was identified in a man aged 25 to 40 with Graves' ophthalmopathy. CDR3 region: CASSFASQPQHF. The CDR3 DNA sequence: TGTGCCAGCAGTTTTGCTTCCCAGCCCCAGCATTTT.